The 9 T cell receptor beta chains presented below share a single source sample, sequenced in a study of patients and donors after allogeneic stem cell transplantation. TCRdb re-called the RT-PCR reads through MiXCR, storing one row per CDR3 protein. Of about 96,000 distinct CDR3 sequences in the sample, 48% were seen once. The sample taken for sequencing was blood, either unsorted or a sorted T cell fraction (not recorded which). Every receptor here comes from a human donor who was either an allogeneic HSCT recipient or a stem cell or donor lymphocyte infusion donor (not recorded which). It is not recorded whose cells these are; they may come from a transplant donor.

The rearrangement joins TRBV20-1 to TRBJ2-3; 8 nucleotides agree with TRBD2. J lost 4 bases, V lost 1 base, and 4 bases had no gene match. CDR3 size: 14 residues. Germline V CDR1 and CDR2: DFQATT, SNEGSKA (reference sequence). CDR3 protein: CSARGPGGADTQYF. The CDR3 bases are TGCAGTGCTAGAGGCCCGGGAGGGGCAGATACGCAGTATTTT.

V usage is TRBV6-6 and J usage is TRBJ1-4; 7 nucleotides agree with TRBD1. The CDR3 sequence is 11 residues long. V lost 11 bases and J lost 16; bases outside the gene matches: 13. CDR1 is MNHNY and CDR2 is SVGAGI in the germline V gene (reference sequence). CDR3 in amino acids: CAVGGQGGTFF. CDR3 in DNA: TGTGCCGTCGGAGGTCAGGGGGGGACGTTTTTT.

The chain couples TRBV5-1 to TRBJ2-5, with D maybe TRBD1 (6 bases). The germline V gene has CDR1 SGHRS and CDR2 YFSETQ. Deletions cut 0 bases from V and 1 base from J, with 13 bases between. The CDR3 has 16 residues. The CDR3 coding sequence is TGCGCCAGCAGCTTGGTAGGGGGATGGAGCCAAGAGACCCAGTACTTC. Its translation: CASSLVGGWSQETQYF.

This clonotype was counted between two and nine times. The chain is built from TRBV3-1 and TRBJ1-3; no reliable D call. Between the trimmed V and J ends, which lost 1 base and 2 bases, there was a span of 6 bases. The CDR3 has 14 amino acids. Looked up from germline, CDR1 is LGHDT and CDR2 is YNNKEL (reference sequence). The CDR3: CASSQVMAGNTIYF. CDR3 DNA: TGTGCCAGCAGCCAAGTAATGGCTGGAAACACCATATATTTT.

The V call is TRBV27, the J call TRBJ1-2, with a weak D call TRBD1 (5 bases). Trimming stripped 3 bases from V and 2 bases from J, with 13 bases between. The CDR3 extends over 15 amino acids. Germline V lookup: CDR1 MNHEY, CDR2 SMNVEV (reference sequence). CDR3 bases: TGTGCCAGCAGTTTGGGGAGGGGATGGAACTATGGCTACACCTTC. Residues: CASSLGRGWNYGYTF.

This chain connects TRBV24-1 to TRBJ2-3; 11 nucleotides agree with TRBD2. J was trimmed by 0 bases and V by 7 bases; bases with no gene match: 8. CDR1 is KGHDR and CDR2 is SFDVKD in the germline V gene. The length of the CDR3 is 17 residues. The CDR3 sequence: CATSTPGLAESTDTQYF. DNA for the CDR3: TGTGCCACCAGCACTCCGGGACTAGCGGAAAGCACAGATACGCAGTATTTT.

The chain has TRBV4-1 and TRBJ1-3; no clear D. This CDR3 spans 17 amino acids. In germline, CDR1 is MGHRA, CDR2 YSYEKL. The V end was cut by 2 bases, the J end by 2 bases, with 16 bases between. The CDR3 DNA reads TGCGCCAGCAGCCAATATGAGAACGGGAGCCCTGGAAACACCATATATTTT. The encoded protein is CASSQYENGSPGNTIYF.

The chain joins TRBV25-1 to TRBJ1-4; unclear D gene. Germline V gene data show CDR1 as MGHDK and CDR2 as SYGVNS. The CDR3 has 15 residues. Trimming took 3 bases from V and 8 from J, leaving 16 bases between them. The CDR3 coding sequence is TGTGCCAGCAGTGAGTCACGCGGGATAACCGAAAAACTGTTTTTT. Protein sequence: CASSESRGITEKLFF.

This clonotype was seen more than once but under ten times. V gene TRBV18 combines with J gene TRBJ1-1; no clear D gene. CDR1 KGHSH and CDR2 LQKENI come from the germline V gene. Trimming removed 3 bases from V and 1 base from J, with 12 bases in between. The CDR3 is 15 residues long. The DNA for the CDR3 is TGTGCCAGCTCACCCCCTTTGACCGAGAACACTGAAGCTTTCTTT. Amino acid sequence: CASSPPLTENTEAFF.